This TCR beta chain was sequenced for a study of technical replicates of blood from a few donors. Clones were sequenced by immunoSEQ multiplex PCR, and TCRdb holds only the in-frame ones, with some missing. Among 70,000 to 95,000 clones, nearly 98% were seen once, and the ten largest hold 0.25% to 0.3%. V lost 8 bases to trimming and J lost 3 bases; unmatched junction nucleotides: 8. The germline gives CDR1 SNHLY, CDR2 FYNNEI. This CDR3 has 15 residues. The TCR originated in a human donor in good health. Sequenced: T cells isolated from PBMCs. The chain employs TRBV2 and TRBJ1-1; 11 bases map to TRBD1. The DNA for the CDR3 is TGTGCCAGCTCCGGGACAGGGGGGTCTTACACTGAAGCTTTCTTT. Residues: CASSGTGGSYTEAFF.